This T cell receptor (beta chain) was retrieved from a study of blood T cell repertoires in COVID-19. Study-wide context: Donors in the United States, Italy and Spain gave samples during acute or convalescent COVID-19. Sources were T cells, B-cell-depleted T cells, or PBMCs; the material itself was cDNA or gDNA.

Study processing details: Amplification of reference gene primers was used by the study to estimate nucleated cell counts. Measured with immunoSEQ multiplex PCR; TCRdb has only the in-frame clones, and not every one. V, J and clone size are taken as reported in that table, and D and trimming were inferred from the DNA itself. The sample yields 140,000 to 150,000 clones, around 78% seen once. With 3 bases removed from V and 7 bases from J, the gap between germline ends came to 6 bases. CDR3 length equals 12 residues. The TCR sequence derives from a woman aged 55-70 years with acute or convalescent COVID-19. The sequenced sample was peripheral blood. The chain couples TRBV12-3 or TRBV12-4 to TRBJ2-2, with D maybe TRBD1 (5 bases). The CDR3, as DNA: TGTGCCAGCAGTTTCAGGGTCGGGGAGCTGTTTTTT. Encoded protein: CASSFRVGELFF.